The present entry profiles one TCR beta chain with its context. What it recognizes is unknown. This entry comes from a study of OX40 agonist ivuxolimab in advanced cancers. In the study overall: In this trial design, patients received ivuxolimab intravenously at 0.01 to 10 mg/kg every 2 weeks. Patients with prior anti-PD-1, anti-PD-L1 or anti-CTLA-4 therapy were eligible; 35% to 45% had some. Study-wide results and limits: Partial responders at 0.1-3.0 mg/kg showed near-lowest clonal expansion.

This CDR3 has 15 residues. V shed 6 bases, J shed 5 bases, and the junction held 10 bases outside the gene matches. Germline-derived CDR1 and CDR2 are KGHSH and LQKENI. Patients were ineligible given autoimmune disease history or systemic immunosuppression. The protocol was immunoSEQ multiplex PCR, while the TCRdb copy is restricted to in-frame clones and leaves out a portion. The sample includes around 98,000 clones, approximately 90% of them seen just once. This chain joins TRBV18 and TRBJ2-7, with TRBD1 identical over 10 bases. This receptor was obtained from an adult with an advanced solid tumor such as melanoma, head and neck, liver or kidney cancer. Sequences were derived from CD4+ or CD8+ T cells sorted from blood, sampled in a trial of the OX40 agonist ivuxolimab. The CDR3 reads CASSQVTGGHDEQYF. CDR3 sequence (DNA): TGTGCCAGCTCCCAAGTGACAGGGGGCCATGACGAGCAGTACTTC. The full variable domain, rest sourced from reference TRBV18 and TRBJ2-7, is NAGVMQNPRHLVRRRGQEARLRCSPMKGHSHVYWYRQLPEEGLKFMVYLQKENIIDESGMPKERFSAEFPKEGPSILRIQQVVRGDSAAYFCASSQVTGGHDEQYFGPGTRLTVT.